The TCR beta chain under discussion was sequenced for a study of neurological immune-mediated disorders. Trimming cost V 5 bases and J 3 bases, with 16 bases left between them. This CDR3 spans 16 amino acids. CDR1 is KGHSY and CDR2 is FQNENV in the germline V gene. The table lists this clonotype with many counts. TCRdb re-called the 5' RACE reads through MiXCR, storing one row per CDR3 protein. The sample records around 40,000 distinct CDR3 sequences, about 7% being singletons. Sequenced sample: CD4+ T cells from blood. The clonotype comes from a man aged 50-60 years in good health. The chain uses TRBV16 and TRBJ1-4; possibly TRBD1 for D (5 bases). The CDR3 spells CASSDAGDPSNEKLFF. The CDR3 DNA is TGTGCCAGCAGCGACGCGGGGGATCCTTCTAATGAAAAACTGTTTTTT.